The T cell receptor (beta chain) described here comes from a study of blood T cell repertoires in COVID-19. Study-level information: The analysed material was cDNA or gDNA that came from T cells, B-cell-depleted T cells, or PBMCs.

Assay: immunoSEQ multiplex PCR; the TCRdb copy retains only in-frame clones and omits some. The sample has approximately 28,000 clones; roughly 80% are singletons. CDR1 and CDR2 from the germline V gene are MNHNS and SASEGT. This CDR3 is built from 16 residues. Trimming took 2 bases from V and 3 from J; bases not matched to a gene: 4. This TCR derives from a woman aged 55-70 years with acute or convalescent COVID-19. Sequenced: peripheral blood. The chain links TRBV6-1 to TRBJ2-1; 10 bases agree with TRBD1. CDR3 loop: CASSEWTGGVYNEQFF. CDR3 bases: TGTGCCAGCAGTGAATGGACAGGGGGAGTCTACAATGAGCAGTTCTTC.